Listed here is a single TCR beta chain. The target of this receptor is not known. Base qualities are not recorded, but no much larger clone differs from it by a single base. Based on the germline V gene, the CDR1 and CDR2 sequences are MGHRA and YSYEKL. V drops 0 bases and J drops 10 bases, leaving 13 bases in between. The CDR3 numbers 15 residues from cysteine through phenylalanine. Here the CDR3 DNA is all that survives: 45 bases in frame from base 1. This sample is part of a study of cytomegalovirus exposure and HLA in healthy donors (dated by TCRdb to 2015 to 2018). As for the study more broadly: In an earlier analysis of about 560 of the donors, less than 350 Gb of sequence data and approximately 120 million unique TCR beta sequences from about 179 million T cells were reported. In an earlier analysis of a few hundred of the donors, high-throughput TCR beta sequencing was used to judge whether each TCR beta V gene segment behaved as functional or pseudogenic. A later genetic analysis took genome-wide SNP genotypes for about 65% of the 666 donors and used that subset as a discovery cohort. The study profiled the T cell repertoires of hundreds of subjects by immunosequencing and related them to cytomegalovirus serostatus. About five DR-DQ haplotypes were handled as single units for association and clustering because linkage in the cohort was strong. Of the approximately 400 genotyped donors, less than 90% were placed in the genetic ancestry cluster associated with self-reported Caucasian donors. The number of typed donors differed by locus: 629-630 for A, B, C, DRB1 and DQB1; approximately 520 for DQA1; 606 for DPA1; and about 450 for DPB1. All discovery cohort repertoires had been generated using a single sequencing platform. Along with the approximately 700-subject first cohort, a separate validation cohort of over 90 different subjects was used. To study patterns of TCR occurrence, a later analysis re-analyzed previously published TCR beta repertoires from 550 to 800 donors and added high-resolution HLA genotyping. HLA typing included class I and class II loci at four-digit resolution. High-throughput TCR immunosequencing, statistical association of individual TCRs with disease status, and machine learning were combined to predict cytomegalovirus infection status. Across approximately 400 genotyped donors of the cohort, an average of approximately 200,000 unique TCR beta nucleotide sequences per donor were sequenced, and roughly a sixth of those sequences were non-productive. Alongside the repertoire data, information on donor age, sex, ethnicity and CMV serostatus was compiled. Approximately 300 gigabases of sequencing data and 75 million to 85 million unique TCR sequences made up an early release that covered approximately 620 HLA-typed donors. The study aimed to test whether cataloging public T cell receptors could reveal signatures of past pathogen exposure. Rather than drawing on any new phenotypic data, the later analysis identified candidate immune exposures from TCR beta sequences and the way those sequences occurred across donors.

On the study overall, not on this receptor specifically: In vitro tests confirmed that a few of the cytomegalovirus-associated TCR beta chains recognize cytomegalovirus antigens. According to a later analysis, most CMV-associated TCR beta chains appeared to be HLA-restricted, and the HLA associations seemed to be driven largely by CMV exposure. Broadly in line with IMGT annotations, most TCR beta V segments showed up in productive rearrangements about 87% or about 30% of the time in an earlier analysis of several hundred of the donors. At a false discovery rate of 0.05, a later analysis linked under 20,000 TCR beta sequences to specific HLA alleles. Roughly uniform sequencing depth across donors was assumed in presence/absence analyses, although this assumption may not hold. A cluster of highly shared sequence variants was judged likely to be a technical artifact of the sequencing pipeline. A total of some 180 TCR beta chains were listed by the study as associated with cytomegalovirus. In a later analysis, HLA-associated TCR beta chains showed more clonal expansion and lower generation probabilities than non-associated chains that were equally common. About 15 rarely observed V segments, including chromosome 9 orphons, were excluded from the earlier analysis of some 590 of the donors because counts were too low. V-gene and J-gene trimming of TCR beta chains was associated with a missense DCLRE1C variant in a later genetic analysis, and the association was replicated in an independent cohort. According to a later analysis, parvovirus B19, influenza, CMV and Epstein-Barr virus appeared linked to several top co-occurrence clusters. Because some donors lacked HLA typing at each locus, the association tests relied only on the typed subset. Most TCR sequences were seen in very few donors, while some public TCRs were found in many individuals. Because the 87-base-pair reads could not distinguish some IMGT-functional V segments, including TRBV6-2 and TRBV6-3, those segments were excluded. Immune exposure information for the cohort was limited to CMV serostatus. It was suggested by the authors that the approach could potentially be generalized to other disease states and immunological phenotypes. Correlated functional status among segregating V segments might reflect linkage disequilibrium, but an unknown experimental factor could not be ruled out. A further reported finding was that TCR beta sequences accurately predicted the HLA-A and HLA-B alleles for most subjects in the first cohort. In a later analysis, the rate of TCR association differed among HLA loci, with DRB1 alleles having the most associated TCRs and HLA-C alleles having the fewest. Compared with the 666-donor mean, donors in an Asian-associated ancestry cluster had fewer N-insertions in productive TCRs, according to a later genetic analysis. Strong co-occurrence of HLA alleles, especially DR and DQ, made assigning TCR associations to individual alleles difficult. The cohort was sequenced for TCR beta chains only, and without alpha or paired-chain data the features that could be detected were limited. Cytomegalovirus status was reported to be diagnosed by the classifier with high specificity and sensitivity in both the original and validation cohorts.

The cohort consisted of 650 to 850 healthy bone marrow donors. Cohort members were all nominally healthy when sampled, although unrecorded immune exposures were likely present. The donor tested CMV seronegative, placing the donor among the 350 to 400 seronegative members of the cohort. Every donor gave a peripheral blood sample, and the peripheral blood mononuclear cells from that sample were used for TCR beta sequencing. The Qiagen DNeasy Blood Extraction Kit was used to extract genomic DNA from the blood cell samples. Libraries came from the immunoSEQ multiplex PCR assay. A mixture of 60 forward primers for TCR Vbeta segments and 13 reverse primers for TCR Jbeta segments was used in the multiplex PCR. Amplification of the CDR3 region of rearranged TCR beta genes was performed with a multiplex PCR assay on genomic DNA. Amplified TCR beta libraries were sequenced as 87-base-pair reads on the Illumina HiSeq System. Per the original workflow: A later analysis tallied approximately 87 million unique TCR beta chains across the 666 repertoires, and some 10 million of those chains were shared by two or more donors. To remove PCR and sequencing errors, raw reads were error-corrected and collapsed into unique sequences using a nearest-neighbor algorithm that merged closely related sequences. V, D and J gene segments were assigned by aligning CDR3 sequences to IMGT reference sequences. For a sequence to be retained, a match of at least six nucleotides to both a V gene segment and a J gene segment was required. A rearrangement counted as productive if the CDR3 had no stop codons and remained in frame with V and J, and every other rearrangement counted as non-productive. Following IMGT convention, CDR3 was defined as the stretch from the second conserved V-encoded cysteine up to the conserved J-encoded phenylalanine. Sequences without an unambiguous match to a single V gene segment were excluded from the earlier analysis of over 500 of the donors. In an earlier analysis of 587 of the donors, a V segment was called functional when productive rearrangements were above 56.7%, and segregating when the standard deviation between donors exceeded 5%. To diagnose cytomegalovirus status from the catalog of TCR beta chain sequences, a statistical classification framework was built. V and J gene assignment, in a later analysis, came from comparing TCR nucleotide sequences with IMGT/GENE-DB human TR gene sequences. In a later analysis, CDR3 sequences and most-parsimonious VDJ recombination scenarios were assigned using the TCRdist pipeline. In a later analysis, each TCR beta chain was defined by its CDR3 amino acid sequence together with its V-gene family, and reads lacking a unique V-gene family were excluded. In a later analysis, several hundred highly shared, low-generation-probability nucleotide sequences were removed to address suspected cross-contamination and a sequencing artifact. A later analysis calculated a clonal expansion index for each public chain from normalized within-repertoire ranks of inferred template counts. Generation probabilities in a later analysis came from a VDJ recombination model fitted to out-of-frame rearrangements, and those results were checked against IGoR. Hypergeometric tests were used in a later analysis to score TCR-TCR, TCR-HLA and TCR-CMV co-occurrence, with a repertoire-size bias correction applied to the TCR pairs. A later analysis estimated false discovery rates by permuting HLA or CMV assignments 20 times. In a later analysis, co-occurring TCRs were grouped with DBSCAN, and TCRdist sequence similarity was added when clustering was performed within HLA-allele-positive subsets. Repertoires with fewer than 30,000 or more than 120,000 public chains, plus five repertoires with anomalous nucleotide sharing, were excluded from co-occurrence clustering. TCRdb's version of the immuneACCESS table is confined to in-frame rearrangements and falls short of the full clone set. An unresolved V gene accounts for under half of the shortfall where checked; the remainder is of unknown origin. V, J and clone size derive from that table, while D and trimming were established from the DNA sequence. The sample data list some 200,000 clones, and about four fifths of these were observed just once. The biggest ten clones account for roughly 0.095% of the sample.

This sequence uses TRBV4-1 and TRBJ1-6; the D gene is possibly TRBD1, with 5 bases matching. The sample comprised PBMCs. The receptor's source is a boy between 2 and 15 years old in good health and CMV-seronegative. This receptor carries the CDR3 CASSQDGQKGSPLHF. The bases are TGCGCCAGCAGCCAAGATGGGCAAAAGGGGTCACCCCTCCACTTT.